This T cell receptor beta chain was profiled in a study of shared clonotypes between healthy human individuals. Produced via immunoSEQ multiplex PCR; TCRdb's table is partial and in-frame only. The repertoire holds over 700,000 clones, with just under 75% as singletons. CDR3 length: 14 amino acids. The V and J ends lost 4 bases and 3 bases respectively, with 13 bases between them. CDR1 and CDR2 (germline): LNHDA, SQIVND (reference sequence). The chain has TRBV19 and TRBJ2-7; a weak D match, TRBD2 (6 bases). The sample was memory CD4+ T cells sorted from blood. Sample subset: CD45RA-negative fraction. The TCR comes from a woman aged 30 to 39 in good health. In DNA, the CDR3 is TGTGCCAGTAGTAATACGGGAGCCTTCTACGAGCAGTACTTC. It specifies CASSNTGAFYEQYF.